Following are 9 T cell receptor beta chains from one sample sequenced in a study of blood T cell repertoires in COVID-19 (dated by TCRdb to about 2020). Libraries were made using the immunoSEQ multiplex PCR assay. TCRdb re-hosts the immuneACCESS table, in-frame sequences only. Its copies lack some clones; in the studies checked, an unresolved V gene accounts for under half of them, and the cause for the rest is not known. This sample is represented by some 94,000 clones; over 80% of them were singletons. Of the sample, just under 2% is held by the ten largest clones. The sequenced sample was peripheral blood. These receptors came from a man between 70 and 80 years old with active or convalescent COVID-19.

V and J are TRBV5-4 and TRBJ1-6, with TRBD1 matching over 9 bases. The CDR3 spans 16 residues. CDR1 and CDR2 from the germline V gene are SGHNT and YYREEE (reference sequence). With 0 bases clipped from V and 7 bases from J, the junction kept 5 bases outside the gene matches. CDR3 residues: CASSLGGQGGNSPLHF. CDR3 in DNA: TGTGCCAGCAGCTTGGGGGGACAGGGAGGCAATTCACCCCTCCACTTT.

DNA of the CDR3: TGTGCCTGGAGTGCAACGCGGAGGGTGGACACTGAAGCTTTCTTT. This sequence encodes CAWSATRRVDTEAFF. The rearrangement joins TRBV30 to TRBJ1-1; D is unresolved. This CDR3 has 15 residues. V was shortened by 1 base and J by 3 bases, with 15 bases between the two germline ends. CDR1 and CDR2 (germline): GTSNPN, SVGIG (reference sequence). Together with reference TRBV30 and TRBJ1-1, the CDR3 gives the full variable domain: SQTIHQWPATLVQPVGSPLSLECTVEGTSNPNLYWYRQAAGRGLQLLFYSVGIGQISSEVPQNLSASRPQDRQFILSSKKLLLSDSGFYLCAWSATRRVDTEAFFGQGTRLTVV.

The genes are TRBV7-2 and TRBJ2-7; 12 bases line up with TRBD2. This CDR3 has 18 amino acids. Looked up from germline, CDR1 is SGHTA and CDR2 is FQGNSA. The ends lost 1 base at V and 2 bases at J; junction bases unmatched: 9. CDR3 bases: TGTGCCAGCAGCTTAGTGCGGACTAGCGGGGAAATTACCTACGAGCAGTACTTC. It encodes CASSLVRTSGEITYEQYF.

The gene calls are TRBV12-3 or TRBV12-4 and TRBJ2-7; 10 positions match TRBD1. CDR3 length: 13 amino acids. V dropped 6 bases and J dropped 6; count of bases not matched to a gene: 5. The CDR3 bases are TGTGCCAGCAGGGGGACAGGGGCTGTCGAGCAGTACTTC. Protein: CASRGTGAVEQYF.

In its sample, this clone was seen a few times. This rearrangement joins TRBV7-8 to TRBJ1-6; no clear D. The CDR3 spans 15 residues. V lost 1 base and J lost 9, with 13 bases in between. CDR1 SGHVS and CDR2 FQNEAQ come from the germline V gene. CDR3 amino acids: CASSLVDAGGSPLHF. CDR3 sequence (DNA): TGTGCCAGCAGCTTAGTAGACGCAGGAGGTTCACCCCTCCACTTT.

CDR3: CASSTRQESSYEQYF. As DNA, the CDR3 is TGTGCCAGCAGCACCCGACAGGAGAGCTCCTACGAGCAGTACTTC. V and J are TRBV27 and TRBJ2-7; weak D call: TRBD1 (6 bases). Germline lookup yields CDR1 MNHEY and CDR2 SMNVEV (reference sequence). V was cut by 6 bases and J by 0 bases, with 15 bases left in between. This CDR3 has 15 amino acids.

The rearrangement links TRBV3-1 (or the pseudogene TRBV3-2) to TRBJ2-5; TRBD2 aligns across 10 bases. Germline-derived CDR1 and CDR2 are LGHDT and YNNKEL (reference sequence). This CDR3 contains 16 residues. With V trimmed by 2 bases and J by 2 bases, 5 bases remained unmatched. DNA for the CDR3: TGTGCCAGCAGCCAAATCAAAGCGGGGGGGCAAGAGACCCAGTACTTC. Its translation: CASSQIKAGGQETQYF.

This clone was counted between two and nine times. The chain carries TRBV19 and TRBJ1-5; a weak D match, TRBD1 (6 bases). CDR1 is LNHDA, CDR2 SQIVND, per germline (reference sequence). The CDR3 is made up of 16 amino acids. Trimming pared 4 bases from V and 0 bases from J, leaving 13 bases between. The CDR3 spells CASSTDRPNSNQPQHF. The CDR3 bases are TGTGCCAGTAGTACCGACAGGCCGAATAGCAATCAGCCCCAGCATTTT.

The rearrangement links TRBV24-1 to TRBJ2-1, with 11 bases fitting TRBD1. The CDR3 length is 14 residues. Per the germline V gene, CDR1 is KGHDR and CDR2 is SFDVKD. V trimming: 11 bases; J trimming: 8 bases; junction bases outside the gene matches: 10. DNA of the CDR3: TGTGCCAGCCGAGGGACAGGGGGAGGTGATGAGCAGTTCTTC. Its translation is CASRGTGGGDEQFF.